Listed below are T cell receptor beta chains from one sample, sequenced in a study of T cell responses to AZD1222 COVID-19 vaccine. Produced via immunoSEQ multiplex PCR; TCRdb's table is partial and in-frame only. The sample has roughly 110,000 clones; 80% to 95% are singletons. Here the sequenced sample was peripheral blood, taken 28 days after the second AZD1222 dose. The receptors shown here come from an adult who received the AZD1222 COVID-19 vaccine. Both conserved end residues are part of each CDR3. The order of the fields is V gene, CDR3 length, D gene, clone size, J gene, CDR3 DNA, CDR3 protein. D genes are given only for firm matches. Rows may omit the clone size; those that give it use once, few, many or a size class.

V gene: TRBV11-1
CDR3 length: 14
D gene: NA
clone size: NA
J gene: TRBJ2-3
CDR3 DNA: TGTGCCAGCAGCCGAGCGGGTTTCACAGATACGCAGTATTTT
CDR3 protein: CASSRAGFTDTQYF

V gene: TRBV4-2
CDR3 length: 14
D gene: NA
clone size: NA
J gene: TRBJ1-2
CDR3 DNA: TGTGCCAGCAGCCAAGATAAGGGACCCTATGGCTACACCTTC
CDR3 protein: CASSQDKGPYGYTF

V gene: TRBV27
CDR3 length: 11
D gene: NA
clone size: NA
J gene: TRBJ2-5
CDR3 DNA: TGTGCCAGCAGACAACAAGAGACCCAGTACTTC
CDR3 protein: CASRQQETQYF

V gene: TRBV5-4
CDR3 length: 14
D gene: NA
clone size: NA
J gene: TRBJ1-6
CDR3 DNA: TGTGCCAGCAGGGACGGACAGACGAATTCACCCCTCCACTTT
CDR3 protein: CASRDGQTNSPLHF

V gene: TRBV4-1
CDR3 length: 15
D gene: NA
clone size: NA
J gene: TRBJ1-1
CDR3 DNA: TGCGCCAGCAGCCAAAGAGGGGTGGGGAACACTGAAGCTTTCTTT
CDR3 protein: CASSQRGVGNTEAFF

V gene: TRBV30
CDR3 length: 15
D gene: NA
clone size: once
J gene: TRBJ1-3
CDR3 DNA: TGTGCCTGGAGCGACGGACAGCTCTCTGGAAACACCATATATTTT
CDR3 protein: CAWSDGQLSGNTIYF

V gene: TRBV6-5
CDR3 length: 11
D gene: NA
clone size: NA
J gene: TRBJ2-7
CDR3 DNA: TGTGCCAGCAGTCGGCCCGGGGAGCAGTACTTC
CDR3 protein: CASSRPGEQYF

V gene: TRBV5-1
CDR3 length: 11
D gene: NA
clone size: once
J gene: TRBJ2-1
CDR3 DNA: TGCGCCAGCAGCTTGGATAATGAGCAGTTCTTC
CDR3 protein: CASSLDNEQFF

V gene: TRBV25-1
CDR3 length: 15
D gene: TRBD1
clone size: few
J gene: TRBJ1-4
CDR3 DNA: TGTGCCAGCAGTGTAGGGGGCATAACTAATGAAAAACTGTTTTTT
CDR3 protein: CASSVGGITNEKLFF

V gene: TRBV6-6
CDR3 length: 15
D gene: TRBD2
clone size: once
J gene: TRBJ2-7
CDR3 DNA: TGTGCCAGCAGGCCTCTAGCGGGTTCTTCCTACGAGCAGTACTTC
CDR3 protein: CASRPLAGSSYEQYF

V gene: TRBV5-1
CDR3 length: 17
D gene: TRBD1
clone size: NA
J gene: TRBJ1-1
CDR3 DNA: TGCGCCAGCAGCTTGGTTACAGGGGGCCTCATGAACACTGAAGCTTTCTTT
CDR3 protein: CASSLVTGGLMNTEAFF